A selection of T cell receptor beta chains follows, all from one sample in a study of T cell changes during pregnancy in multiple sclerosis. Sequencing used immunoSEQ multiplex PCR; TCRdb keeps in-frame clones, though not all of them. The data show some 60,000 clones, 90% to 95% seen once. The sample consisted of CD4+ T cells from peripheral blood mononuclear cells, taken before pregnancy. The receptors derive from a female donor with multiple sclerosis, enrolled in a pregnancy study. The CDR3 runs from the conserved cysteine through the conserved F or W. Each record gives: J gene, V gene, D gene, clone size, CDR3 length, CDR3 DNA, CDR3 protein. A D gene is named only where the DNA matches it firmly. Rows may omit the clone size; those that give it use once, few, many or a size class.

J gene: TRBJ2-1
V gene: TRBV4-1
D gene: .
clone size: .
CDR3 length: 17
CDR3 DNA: TGCGCCAGCAGCCAAGCGCTTTCTTTAGCGGAGGGGATTGGGCAGTTCTTC
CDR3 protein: CASSQALSLAEGIGQFF

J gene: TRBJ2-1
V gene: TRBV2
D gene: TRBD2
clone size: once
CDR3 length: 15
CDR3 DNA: TGTGCCAGCAGACCTAGCGGGGGCTCCTACAATGAGCAGTTCTTC
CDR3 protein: CASRPSGGSYNEQFF

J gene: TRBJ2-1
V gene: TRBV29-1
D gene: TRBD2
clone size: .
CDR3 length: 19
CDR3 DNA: TGCAGCGTTGTGGGGGATTTACTAGCGGGAGGCCGCGGGGACAATGAGCAGTTCTTC
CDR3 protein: CSVVGDLLAGGRGDNEQFF

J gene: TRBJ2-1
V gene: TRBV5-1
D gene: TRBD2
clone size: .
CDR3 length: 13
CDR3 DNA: TGCGCCAGCCATAGCGGGACTTACAATGAGCAGTTCTTC
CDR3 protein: CASHSGTYNEQFF

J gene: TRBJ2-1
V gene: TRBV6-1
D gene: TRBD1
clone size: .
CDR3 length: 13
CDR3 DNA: TGTGCCAGCCGACAGGGAGCTTACAATGAGCAGTTCTTC
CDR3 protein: CASRQGAYNEQFF

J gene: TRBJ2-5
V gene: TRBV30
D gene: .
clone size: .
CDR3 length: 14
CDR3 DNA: TGTGCCTGGAAAGGACGCGGGAACCAAGAGACCCAGTACTTC
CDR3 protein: CAWKGRGNQETQYF

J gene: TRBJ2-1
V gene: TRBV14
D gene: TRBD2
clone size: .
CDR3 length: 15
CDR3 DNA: TGTGCCAGCAGCATACTAGCGGGCTCCTACAATGAGCAGTTCTTC
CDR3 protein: CASSILAGSYNEQFF

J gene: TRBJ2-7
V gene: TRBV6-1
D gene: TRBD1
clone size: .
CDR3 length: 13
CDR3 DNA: TGTGCCAGCAGTGCGGGACAGAACTACGAGCAGTACTTC
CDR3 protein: CASSAGQNYEQYF

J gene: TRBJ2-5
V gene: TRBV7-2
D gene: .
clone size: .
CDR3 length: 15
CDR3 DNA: TGTGCCAGCAGCTTAGCGCGTAACAGGGTGGAGACCCAGTACTTC
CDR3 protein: CASSLARNRVETQYF

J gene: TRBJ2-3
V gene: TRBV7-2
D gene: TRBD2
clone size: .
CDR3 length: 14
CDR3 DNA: TGTGCCAGCAGCGTTAGCGGGAGCACAGATACGCAGTATTTT
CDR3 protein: CASSVSGSTDTQYF

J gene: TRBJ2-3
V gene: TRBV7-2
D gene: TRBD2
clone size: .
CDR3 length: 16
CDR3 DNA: TGTGCCAGCAGCTTATATGGCGGGAGGGAGACAGATACGCAGTATTTT
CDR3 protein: CASSLYGGRETDTQYF

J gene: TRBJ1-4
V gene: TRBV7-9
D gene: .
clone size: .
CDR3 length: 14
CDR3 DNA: TGTGCCAGCAGCTTAGGAGCGACTAATGAAAAACTGTTTTTT
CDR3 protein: CASSLGATNEKLFF

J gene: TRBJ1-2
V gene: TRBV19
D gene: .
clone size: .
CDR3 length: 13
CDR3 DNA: TGTGCCAGTAGTATCTCTCCCAACTATGGCTACACCTTC
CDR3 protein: CASSISPNYGYTF

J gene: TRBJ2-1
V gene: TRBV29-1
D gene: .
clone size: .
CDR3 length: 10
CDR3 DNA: TGCAGCGTTGAGTACGGTGAGCAGTTCTTC
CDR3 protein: CSVEYGEQFF

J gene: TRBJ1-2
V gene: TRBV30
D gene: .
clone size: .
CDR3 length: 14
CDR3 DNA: TGTGCCTGGAGGTTGGGACTAGATAACTATGGCTACACCTTC
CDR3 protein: CAWRLGLDNYGYTF

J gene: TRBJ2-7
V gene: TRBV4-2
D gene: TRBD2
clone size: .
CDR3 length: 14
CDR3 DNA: TGTGCCAGCAGCCAACCCGGGACTAGCAACGAGCAGTACTTC
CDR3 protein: CASSQPGTSNEQYF

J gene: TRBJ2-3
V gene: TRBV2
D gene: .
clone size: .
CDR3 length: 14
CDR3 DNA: TGTGCCAGAGAAAGGGAGATGTGGACAGATACGCAGTATTTT
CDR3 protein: CAREREMWTDTQYF

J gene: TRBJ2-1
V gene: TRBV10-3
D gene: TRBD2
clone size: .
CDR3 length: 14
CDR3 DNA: TGTGCCATCAGATTGACTAGCGGGAGTGATGAGCAGTTCTTC
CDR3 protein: CAIRLTSGSDEQFF